This T cell receptor beta chain was documented in a study of shared clonotypes between healthy human individuals. General study points: Clonotypes not shared had lower generation probabilities than those common to all four donors.

This clone appeared a few times. Its antigen remains unidentified. The V gene's germline CDR1 is SGHRS and CDR2 YFSETQ. V was pared by 4 bases and J by 2 bases, with 15 bases between. The CDR3 contains 15 residues. Per sorted-subset replicate PCR, input was 200 to 250 ng DNA, representing about 29,000 T cell genomes. The assay was immunoSEQ multiplex PCR, and TCRdb's table has in-frame clones only and misses some. The sample has approximately 1,000,000 clones; about 72% are singletons. The TCR sequence derives from a man younger than 35 in good health. Some clones in this sample may be carry-over from other donors' samples. The V and J genes are TRBV5-1 and TRBJ1-1; no firm D call. The sequencing sample was made of memory CD4+ T cells from PBMCs. The subset was: CD45RA-negative fraction. The CDR3 DNA reads as TGCGCCAGCAGCCCGCAAGGACGGGAAAACACTGAAGCTTTCTTT. It is translated as CASSPQGRENTEAFF.